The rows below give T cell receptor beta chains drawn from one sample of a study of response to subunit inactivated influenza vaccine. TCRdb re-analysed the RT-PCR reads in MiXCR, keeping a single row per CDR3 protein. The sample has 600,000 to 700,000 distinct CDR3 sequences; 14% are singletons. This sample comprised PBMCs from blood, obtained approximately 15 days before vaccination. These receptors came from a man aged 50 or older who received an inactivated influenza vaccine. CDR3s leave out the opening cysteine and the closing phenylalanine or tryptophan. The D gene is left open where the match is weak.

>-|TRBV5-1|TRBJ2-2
ASSLGFAGDGELF
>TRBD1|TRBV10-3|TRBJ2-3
AISEGGRTDTQY
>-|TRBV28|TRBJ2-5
ASYSGQETQY
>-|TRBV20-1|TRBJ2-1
SARGGQSMNEQF
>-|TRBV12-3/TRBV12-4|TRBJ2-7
ASRNSYEQY
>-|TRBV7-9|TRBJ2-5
ASTRTGETQY
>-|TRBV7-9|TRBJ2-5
ASSPTNSGKTQY
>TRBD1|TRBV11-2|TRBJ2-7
ASSSAGTGAYEQY
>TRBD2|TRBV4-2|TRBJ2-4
ASSPGLAGGLWQNIQY
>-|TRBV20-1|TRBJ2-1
SARTYKSNEQF
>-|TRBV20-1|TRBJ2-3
SAIRQERTDTQY
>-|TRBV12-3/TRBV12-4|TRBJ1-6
ASSLRRANSPLH
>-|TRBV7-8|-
ASSLWGGHGQPQY
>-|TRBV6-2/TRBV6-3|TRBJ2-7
ASSYYGGAYEQY
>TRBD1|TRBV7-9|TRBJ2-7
ATGTGGSEQY
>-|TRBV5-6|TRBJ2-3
ASSFGLSGDTQY
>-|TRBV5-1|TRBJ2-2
ASTPFSTNTGELF
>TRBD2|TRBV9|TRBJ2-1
ASSVAGLASNEQF
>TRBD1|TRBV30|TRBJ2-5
AWDRTGYGETQY
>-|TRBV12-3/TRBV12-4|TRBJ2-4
ASSLGQNLAKNIQY
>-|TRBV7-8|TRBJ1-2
ASSSTPDGDNYGYT
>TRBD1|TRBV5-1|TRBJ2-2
ASGKTGGRTGELF
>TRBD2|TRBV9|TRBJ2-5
ASSAWGLGEETQY
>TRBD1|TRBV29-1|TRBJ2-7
SVVPQGRSSYEQY
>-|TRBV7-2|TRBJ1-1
ASSLAAGVTEAF
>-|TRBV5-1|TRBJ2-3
ASSSGRGGSDTQY
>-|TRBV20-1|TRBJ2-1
CARGPTPGLQKEYNEQF
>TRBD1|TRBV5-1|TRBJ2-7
ASSLARGQGGLGGEQY
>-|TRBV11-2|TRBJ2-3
ASSSPRGVTDTQY
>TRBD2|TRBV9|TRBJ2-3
ASSPRGGFTDTQY
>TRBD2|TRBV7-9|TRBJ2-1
ASSTSGGHNEQF
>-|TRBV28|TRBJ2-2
ASSLYRAYGGELF
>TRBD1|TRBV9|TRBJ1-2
ASSPHGQGARGYT
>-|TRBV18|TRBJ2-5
ASSPGRGRSPPINQETQY
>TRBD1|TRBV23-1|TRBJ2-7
ASSQYPGQFYEQY
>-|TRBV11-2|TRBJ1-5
ASSLKSVDNQPQH
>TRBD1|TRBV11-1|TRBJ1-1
ASSTSTGGNTEAF
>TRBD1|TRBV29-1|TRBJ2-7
SVRLDRSYEQY
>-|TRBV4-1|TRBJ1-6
ASSQDPALLSPLH
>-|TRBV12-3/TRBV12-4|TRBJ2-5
ASRHDGGEETQY
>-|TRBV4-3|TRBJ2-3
ASSQVRVATDTQY
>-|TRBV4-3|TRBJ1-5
ASSRRLDSNQPQH
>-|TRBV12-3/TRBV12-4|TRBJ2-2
ASSLAGRGTGELF
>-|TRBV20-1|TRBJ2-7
SARNPLTGIYEQY
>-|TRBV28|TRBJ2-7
ASSFPGTYTYEQY
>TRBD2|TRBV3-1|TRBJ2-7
ASSQASGKTYEQY
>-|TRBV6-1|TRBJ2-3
ASSEWVRTDTQY
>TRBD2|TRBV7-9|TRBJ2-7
ASSHRGSGSYEQY
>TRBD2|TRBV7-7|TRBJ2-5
ASSYAGTSGETQY
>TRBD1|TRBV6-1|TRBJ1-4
ASNDRDPNEKLF
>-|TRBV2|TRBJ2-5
ASSLISETQY
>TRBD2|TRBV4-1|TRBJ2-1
ASSLVPVDIAEAGVDNEQF
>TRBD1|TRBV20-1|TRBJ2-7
SAEDREVDEQY
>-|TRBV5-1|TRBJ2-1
ASYQGTQYNEQF
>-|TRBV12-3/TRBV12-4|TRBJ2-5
ASGDPAGNQETQY